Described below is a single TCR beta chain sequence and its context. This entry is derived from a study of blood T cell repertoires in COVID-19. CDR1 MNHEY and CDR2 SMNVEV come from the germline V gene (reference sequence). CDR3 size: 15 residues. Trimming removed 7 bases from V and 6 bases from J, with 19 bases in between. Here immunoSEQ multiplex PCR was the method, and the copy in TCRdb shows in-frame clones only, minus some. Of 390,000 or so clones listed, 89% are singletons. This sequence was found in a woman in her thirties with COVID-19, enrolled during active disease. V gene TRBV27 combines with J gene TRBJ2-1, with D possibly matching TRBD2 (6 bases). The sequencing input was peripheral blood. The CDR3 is CASTTMGGFGNEQFF. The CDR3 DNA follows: TGTGCCAGCACCACAATGGGGGGATTCGGCAATGAGCAGTTCTTC.